One T cell receptor beta chain is described in this entry. Its antigen is not identified. Looked up from germline, CDR1 is MGHDK and CDR2 is SYGVNS. V was pared by 1 base and J by 7 bases, with 10 bases between. There are 13 residues in the CDR3. Donors consisted of healthy bone marrow donors. The data are from a study of cytomegalovirus exposure and HLA in healthy donors. Regarding the study as a whole: Most sequenced TCRs were rare (though some public TCRs occurred in many donors). Researchers counted approximately 160 TCR beta chains as cytomegalovirus-associated. It was reportedly the case that the classifier diagnosed cytomegalovirus status with high specificity and sensitivity.

PCR used 60 Vbeta primers and 13 Jbeta primers. Assay: immunoSEQ multiplex PCR; the TCRdb copy retains only in-frame clones and omits some. In the table there are around 99,000 clones, around 81% of which are singletons. Sequenced material: PBMCs. The sequence came from a woman younger than 45 in good health and CMV-seronegative. V and J are TRBV25-1 and TRBJ1-1; D unresolved. CDR3 coding DNA: TGTGCCAGCAGTGAATCGGCCCGGGATGAAGCTTTCTTT. It codes for CASSESARDEAFF.